This T cell receptor beta chain was recovered during a study of response to subunit inactivated influenza vaccine listed by TCRdb under 2018. With respect to the entire study: To follow how T cells responded to a trivalent subunit inactivated influenza vaccine, the researchers relied on deep quantitative profiling of the T cell receptor repertoire.

From the cysteine through the phenylalanine, the CDR3 covers 16 amino acids. Of all the DNA, just the CDR3 is kept, 48 bases in frame from base 1. The junction shows trimming of 3 bases on V and 0 bases on J, plus 12 bases between the germline ends. Via the germline V gene, CDR1 is ENHRY and CDR2 SYGVKD. Note on this clonotype: The specificity of this receptor is unknown. Base qualities are not at hand, and no much larger clone is one base apart.

Study-level results and caveats: It was suggested by the authors that each seasonal influenza vaccination may recruit only a limited number of new T cells.

Library creation used RT-PCR. Sequencer: Illumina HiSeq 2500. TCRdb trimmed public reads at Q25 via fastp, called clones via MiXCR and kept in-frame beta chains. Each CDR3 protein appears once, grouped with its most common genes and DNA. The sample table lists 290,000 or so distinct CDR3 sequences, around 20% of them with a count of one. The biggest ten clones account for around a tenth of the sample. The V and J genes are TRBV10-3 and TRBJ2-4; matching of 6 bases hints at TRBD2 as the D gene. This receptor was identified in a man aged 45-69 years who received an inactivated influenza vaccine. Donor details come from another sample of the same person, matched by shared clones. This specimen consisted of PBMCs from blood, obtained approximately 22 months after vaccination. The base sequence is TGTGCCATCAGTGAAGGAGGGGCGATAGCCAAAAACATTCAGTACTTC. Its translation is CAISEGGAIAKNIQYF.